Detailed here is one TCR beta chain. What it binds is unknown. This CDR3 comprises 16 residues. V was clipped by 6 bases and J by 0 bases; unmatched bases: 5. Germline V gives CDR1 SGHTA, CDR2 FQGNSA. The sample originates from a study of Ad26.COV2.S vaccination and SARS-CoV-2 variants. Findings and limits, study-wide: Measurements of TCR breadth and depth may have given underestimates of the total T cell responses. Among vaccine recipients, spike-specific TCR breadth exceeded that of placebo recipients. Vaccinees and placebo recipients showed similar non-spike TCR breadth. Reported post-vaccination CD8+ and CD4+ T cell responses to spike showed substantial breadth.

Some clones are missing from TCRdb's copy, which holds only in-frame ones; the method was immunoSEQ multiplex PCR. The sample includes roughly 150,000 clones, around 86% of them seen just once. The material sequenced was peripheral blood, taken after recovery from COVID-19. The rearrangement links TRBV7-2 to TRBJ1-3, with 10 bases fitting TRBD1. This clonotype originated in a human donor who had recovered from COVID-19. The CDR3 DNA reads as TGTGCCAGCAGGAGGGGACAGGGGCCCTCTGGAAACACCATATATTTT. This sequence encodes CASRRGQGPSGNTIYF. Based on the CDR3 plus reference TRBV7-2 and TRBJ1-3, the full variable domain is GAGVSQSPSNKVTEKGKDVELRCDPISGHTALYWYRQSLGQGLEFLIYFQGNSAPDKSGLPSDRFSAERTGGSVSTLTIQRTQQEDSAVYLCASRRGQGPSGNTIYFGEGSWLTVV.